The rows below give T cell receptor beta chains drawn from one sample of a study of blood T cell repertoires in COVID-19. The protocol was immunoSEQ multiplex PCR, while the TCRdb copy is restricted to in-frame clones and leaves out a portion. This sample has under 350,000 clones, with approximately 85% found just once. Sequencing used peripheral blood. These receptors were obtained from a woman between 65 and 79 years old with acute or convalescent COVID-19. Each CDR3 is given with its conserved first and last residue. The D gene is left open where the match is weak. Where a row states a size, it is once, few, many or the class of an expanded clone; other rows omit it.

J,D,V,size,DNA,CDR3
TRBJ1-2,-,TRBV6-1,-,TGTGCCAGCAGTGAACAGGCTACAGCTAACTATGGCTACACCTTC,CASSEQATANYGYTF
TRBJ2-5,TRBD1,TRBV7-9,-,TGTGCCAGCGGAGGGACAGGCGAGACCCAGTACTTC,CASGGTGETQYF
TRBJ1-5,TRBD1,TRBV2,-,TGTGCCAGCAGTAGGACAGGGAAGGAGCCCCAGCATTTT,CASSRTGKEPQHF
TRBJ1-6,-,TRBV10-1,-,TGCGCCAGCAGTGAGTCGGGCCAGGGTCTGTCCTATAATTCACCCCTCCACTTT,CASSESGQGLSYNSPLHF
TRBJ1-6,TRBD1,TRBV18,-,TGTGCCAGCTCACGGGACAGGGTAGGGGGGTCACCCCTCCACTTT,CASSRDRVGGSPLHF
TRBJ1-2,TRBD1,TRBV3-1/TRBV3-2,-,TGTGCCAGCAGCGTACAGGGGGTTGAGGGCTATGGCTACACCTTC,CASSVQGVEGYGYTF
TRBJ1-3,-,TRBV7-9,-,TGTGCCAGCAGCTTGGTCGGGGCTGGAAACACCATATATTTT,CASSLVGAGNTIYF
TRBJ1-2,-,TRBV18,few,TGTGCCAGCTCAGATCGGGGTTATGGCTACACCTTC,CASSDRGYGYTF
TRBJ1-2,TRBD1,TRBV12-3/TRBV12-4,-,TGTGCCAGCAGTGACAGGGTCTATGGCTACACCTTC,CASSDRVYGYTF
TRBJ2-1,TRBD2,TRBV9,-,TGTGCCAGCACCTCTGCCGGGACTAGCGGGGGACCCTACAATGAGCAGTTCTTC,CASTSAGTSGGPYNEQFF
TRBJ1-6,-,TRBV5-4,-,TGTGCCAGCAGCTTGGGGGCCGGGAACGGTAATTCACCCCTCCACTTT,CASSLGAGNGNSPLHF
TRBJ1-1,-,TRBV4-1,few,TGCGCCAGCAGTATCGGGATATTTAACACTGAAGCTTTCTTT,CASSIGIFNTEAFF
TRBJ1-1,-,TRBV7-3,once,TGTGCCAGCAGCTTAGCCCCAAATGGACTTAAGACTGAAGCTTTCTTT,CASSLAPNGLKTEAFF
TRBJ1-5,TRBD1,TRBV7-2,-,TGTGCCAGCAGCTTAGGGGGACAGACCGTGGGGCAGCCCCAGCATTTT,CASSLGGQTVGQPQHF
TRBJ1-2,TRBD1,TRBV3-1/TRBV3-2,-,TGTGCCAGCAGAGACAGGGGTAACTATGGCTACACCTTC,CASRDRGNYGYTF
TRBJ1-5,-,TRBV2,once,TGTGCCAGCCAAGTTCAGGGACATAGCAATCAGCCCCAGCATTTT,CASQVQGHSNQPQHF
TRBJ1-2,-,TRBV5-8,-,TGTGCCAGCAGCTTGTCCAGGGGAAGGGATGGCTACACCTTC,CASSLSRGRDGYTF
TRBJ2-2,-,TRBV6-5,few,TGTGCCAGCAGGCGACAGGCGAACGGGGAGCTGTTTTTT,CASRRQANGELFF
TRBJ1-2,-,TRBV7-9,-,TGTGCCAGCACTCTAGGGGCAGGCCTCTATGGCTACACCTTC,CASTLGAGLYGYTF
TRBJ2-7,TRBD1,TRBV3-1/TRBV3-2,-,TGTGCCAGCAGCCGGGAAAGGGGGCAGGAGCAGTACTTC,CASSRERGQEQYF
TRBJ1-2,TRBD1,TRBV2,-,TGTGCCAGCAGTGAGTACAGGGGCTATGGCTACACCTTC,CASSEYRGYGYTF
TRBJ2-4,TRBD1,TRBV2,-,TGTGCCACGGAACCGGGACAGGGGGTAGCCAAAAACATTCAGTACTTC,CATEPGQGVAKNIQYF
TRBJ1-5,-,TRBV6-2/TRBV6-3,-,TGTGCCAGCAGTATTGCCGGGGGCAATCAGCCCCAGCATTTT,CASSIAGGNQPQHF
TRBJ1-6,-,TRBV30,once,TGTGCCTGGAAACCCAACCGGCAGACAGAATACTCCTATAATTCACCCCTCCACTTT,CAWKPNRQTEYSYNSPLHF
TRBJ1-5,TRBD1,TRBV30,-,TGTGCCTGGAGTATAACACAGGGGCTGCCCCAGCATTTT,CAWSITQGLPQHF
TRBJ1-2,-,TRBV5-8,-,TGTGCCAGCAGCCTCGGAGGGACTAACTATGGCTACACCTTC,CASSLGGTNYGYTF
TRBJ2-1,TRBD2,TRBV2,-,TGTGCCAGCACTGGAGGACTAGCGGGGGGGGATTACAATGAGCAGTTCTTC,CASTGGLAGGDYNEQFF
TRBJ2-1,TRBD2,TRBV2,-,TGTGCCAGCGTCTCGGGGGGGCCTAGGAATGAGCAGTTCTTC,CASVSGGPRNEQFF
TRBJ1-2,TRBD1,TRBV30,-,TGTGCCTGGAGTACAGGGGGTGGCTACACCTTC,CAWSTGGGYTF
TRBJ2-5,-,TRBV7-9,-,TGTGCCAGCACCCCGTTCGGCCAAGAGACCCAGTACTTC,CASTPFGQETQYF
TRBJ2-5,TRBD1,TRBV11-2,-,TGTGCCAGCAGCTCCCACAGGGGTGGGGAAGAGACCCAGTACTTC,CASSSHRGGEETQYF
TRBJ1-5,-,TRBV12-3/TRBV12-4,-,TGTGCCAGCAGTTTGGACACGGGGCCCCAGCATTTT,CASSLDTGPQHF